A single TCR beta chain is shown here with its context. Authors' processing steps: Quantification of nucleated cells was approximated via reference gene primer amplification. Profiling relied on immunoSEQ multiplex PCR, and the TCRdb table lists in-frame clones only, not all of them. That table is the source of V, J and clone size, and D and trimming were worked out from the DNA. The table shows 50,000 to 70,000 clones, with 90% occurring only once. This sample is drawn from a study of blood T cell repertoires in COVID-19. Study at large: The origin of the acute and convalescent COVID-19 samples was the United States, Italy and Spain. Sources were T cells, B-cell-depleted T cells, or PBMCs; the material itself was cDNA or gDNA.

The CDR3 covers 14 residues. The germline V gene encodes CDR1 LNHDA and CDR2 SQIVND (reference sequence). The V gene lost 1 base and the J gene lost 7 bases, with 8 bases spanning the gap. The sequencing sample was made of peripheral blood. The sequence derives from a human donor with active COVID-19. The donor label of this sample is uncertain. The chain uses TRBV19 and TRBJ2-6, with D possibly being TRBD1 (5 bases). CDR3 nucleotides: TGTGCCAGTAGTATAGGGGGCGTAGCCAACGTCCTGACTTTC. Translating gives CASSIGGVANVLTF.